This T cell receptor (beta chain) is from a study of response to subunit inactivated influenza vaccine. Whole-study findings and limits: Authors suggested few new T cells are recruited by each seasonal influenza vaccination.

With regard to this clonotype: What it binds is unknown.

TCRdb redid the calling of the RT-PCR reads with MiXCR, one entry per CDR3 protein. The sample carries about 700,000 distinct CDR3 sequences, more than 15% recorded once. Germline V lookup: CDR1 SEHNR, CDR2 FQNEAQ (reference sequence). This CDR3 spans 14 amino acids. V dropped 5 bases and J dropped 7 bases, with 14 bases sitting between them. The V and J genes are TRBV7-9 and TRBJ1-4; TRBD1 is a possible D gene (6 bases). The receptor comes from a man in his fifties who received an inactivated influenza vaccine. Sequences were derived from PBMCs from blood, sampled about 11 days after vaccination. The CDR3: CASSPRGNPEKLFF. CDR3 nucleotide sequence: TGTGCCAGCAGCCCCAGGGGTAACCCTGAAAAACTGTTTTTT. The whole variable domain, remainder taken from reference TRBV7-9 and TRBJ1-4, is DTGVSQNPRHKITKRGQNVTFRCDPISEHNRLYWYRQTLGQGPEFLTYFQNEAQLEKSRLLSDRFSAERPKGSFSTLEIQRTEQGDSAMYLCASSPRGNPEKLFFGSGTQLSVL.